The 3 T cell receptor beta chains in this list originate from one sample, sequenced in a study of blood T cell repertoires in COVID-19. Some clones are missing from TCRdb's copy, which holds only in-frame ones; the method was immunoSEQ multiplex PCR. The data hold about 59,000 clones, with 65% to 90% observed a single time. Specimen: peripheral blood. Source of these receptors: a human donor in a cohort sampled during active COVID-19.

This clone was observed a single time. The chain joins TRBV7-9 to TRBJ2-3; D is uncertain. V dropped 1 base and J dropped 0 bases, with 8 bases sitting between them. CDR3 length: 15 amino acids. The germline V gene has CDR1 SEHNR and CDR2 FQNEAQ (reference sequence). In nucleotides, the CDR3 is TGTGCCAGCAGCTTAGGACGGGTCAGCACAGATACGCAGTATTTT. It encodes CASSLGRVSTDTQYF. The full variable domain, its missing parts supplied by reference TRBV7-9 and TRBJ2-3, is DTGVSQNPRHKITKRGQNVTFRCDPISEHNRLYWYRQTLGQGPEFLTYFQNEAQLEKSRLLSDRFSAERPKGSFSTLEIQRTEQGDSAMYLCASSLGRVSTDTQYFGPGTRLTVL.

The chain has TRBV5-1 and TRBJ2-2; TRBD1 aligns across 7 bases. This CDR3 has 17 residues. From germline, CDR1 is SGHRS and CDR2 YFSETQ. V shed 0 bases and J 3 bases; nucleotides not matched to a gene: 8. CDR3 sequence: CASSLGSRDRDTGELFF. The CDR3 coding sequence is TGCGCCAGCAGCTTGGGGAGCCGGGACAGAGACACCGGGGAGCTGTTTTTT.

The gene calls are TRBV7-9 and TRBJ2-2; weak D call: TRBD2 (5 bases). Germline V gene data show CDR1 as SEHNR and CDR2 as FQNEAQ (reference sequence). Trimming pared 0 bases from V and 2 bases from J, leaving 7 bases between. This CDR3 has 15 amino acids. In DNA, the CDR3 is TGTGCCAGCAGCTTAGCAAGCGGAAACACCGGGGAGCTGTTTTTT. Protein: CASSLASGNTGELFF.